A single sample is the source of the 29 T cell receptor beta chains below, sequenced in a study of cytomegalovirus exposure and HLA in healthy donors. A multiplex PCR was run with 60 Vbeta primers and 13 Jbeta primers. The protocol was immunoSEQ multiplex PCR, while the TCRdb copy is restricted to in-frame clones and leaves out a portion. The data show about 130,000 clones, with around 78% seen just once and over 1.5% held by the top ten. The sequenced sample consisted of PBMCs. These receptors were taken from a woman between 45 and 65 years old in good health and CMV-seronegative.

The chain recombines TRBV11-3 with TRBJ2-5; 7 nucleotides align to TRBD1. V lost 5 bases, J lost 11 bases, and 8 bases stayed unmatched. CDR3 size: 12 residues. CDR1 and CDR2 (germline): SGHNT, YENEEA. The CDR3, as DNA: TGTGCCAGCAGCACAAGCTCGGGACAGCAGTACTTC. Amino acid sequence: CASSTSSGQQYF.

This clone was observed a few times. The CDR3 DNA reads TGTGCCAGCAATTCTTATAAATTCGCTAGCGGAGGGGGTTACAATGAGCAGTTCTTC. Encoded protein: CASNSYKFASGGGYNEQFF. The chain recombines TRBV28 with TRBJ2-1; the D gene is possibly TRBD2 (7 bases). The V gene's germline CDR1 is MDHEN and CDR2 SYDVKM. V was cut by 7 bases and J by 4 bases, with 29 bases left in between. This CDR3 is 19 amino acids long.

The J gene is TRBJ2-5, the V gene TRBV7-9, with D possibly TRBD1 on 5 matching bases. CDR3 length equals 14 residues. Per germline, CDR1 SEHNR and CDR2 FQNEAQ (reference sequence). V lost 4 bases to trimming and J lost 0 bases, with 9 bases between them. This chain's CDR3 is CASSSQAYQETQYF. The CDR3 DNA reads as TGTGCCAGCAGCTCACAGGCGTACCAAGAGACCCAGTACTTC.

With respect to this clone: Relative to the germline gene, one junction end is altered; a read error may explain this. The rearrangement links TRBV7-7 to TRBJ1-1; tentative D call: TRBD1 (6 bases). The CDR3 loop spans 12 amino acids. Germline assignment: CDR1 SSHAT and CDR2 FNYEAQ (reference sequence). The CDR3 loop is CASTMGAVEAFF. The CDR3 DNA reads as TGTGCTAGCACCATGGGGGCAGTTGAAGCTTTCTTT.

The rearrangement joins TRBV7-2 to TRBJ2-5; the match to TRBD1 covers 7 bases. The CDR3 contains 14 residues. CDR1 and CDR2 from the germline V gene are SGHTA and FQGNSA. The ends lost 4 bases at V and 4 bases at J; junction bases unmatched: 6. The CDR3 loop is CASSYDRVVETQYF. Here the CDR3 DNA reads TGTGCCAGCAGCTATGACAGGGTGGTAGAGACCCAGTACTTC.

The chain joins TRBV5-1 to TRBJ1-2; 8 positions match TRBD1. Germline loops: CDR1 SGHRS, CDR2 YFSETQ. Trimming at V came to 9 bases and at J to 12 bases, leaving 19 bases not matched to a gene. The CDR3 extends over 14 amino acids. The CDR3 sequence is CATIQGQGLWLHTF. CDR3 bases: TGCGCCACCATACAAGGACAGGGTCTATGGCTACACACCTTC.

This clone is labeled medium-sized. V and J are TRBV4-3 and TRBJ2-1; 9 nucleotides align to TRBD1. This CDR3 comprises 16 residues. V was clipped by 0 bases and J by 7 bases; unmatched bases: 7. Germline CDR1 is LGHNA and CDR2 is YSLEER. CDR3 bases: TGCGCCAGCAGCCAAGATCGTGGGGACAGGGTTAATGAGCAGTTCTTC. Its protein is CASSQDRGDRVNEQFF.

This chain connects TRBV25-1 to TRBJ2-4; TRBD2 agrees at 7 bases. V shed 6 bases and J 1 base; nucleotides not matched to a gene: 3. Germline-derived CDR1 and CDR2 are MGHDK and SYGVNS. The CDR3 spans 14 residues. Here the CDR3 reads CASSLGGAKNIQYF. In DNA, the CDR3 is TGTGCCAGCAGCCTCGGGGGGGCCAAAAACATTCAGTACTTC.

This chain uses TRBV30 with TRBJ1-2, with no clear D. The V and J ends lost 2 bases and 5 bases respectively, with 15 bases between them. CDR3 length: 14 residues. Per the germline V gene, CDR1 is GTSNPN and CDR2 is SVGIG (reference sequence). CDR3 bases: TGTGCCTGGAGTCTCAGCTCGGGAGGTTATGGCTACACCTTC. Translation gives CAWSLSSGGYGYTF.

A few counts support this clone. The V gene is TRBV16, the J gene TRBJ1-1, with D tentatively TRBD1 (6 bases). This CDR3 is built from 14 residues. Trimming left V 1 base short and J 1 base short, with 7 bases between. Germline CDR1 reads KGHSY; CDR2 reads FQNENV. The CDR3 region is CASSQLQGNTEAFF. CDR3 in DNA: TGTGCCAGCAGCCAATTACAGGGGAACACTGAAGCTTTCTTT.

The chain combines TRBV7-2 with TRBJ2-4; D is perhaps TRBD1 (7 bases). V was pared by 4 bases and J by 9 bases, with 13 bases between. Germline values: CDR1 SGHTA, CDR2 FQGNSA. This CDR3 region has 13 residues. The CDR3 is CASSSGGFRIQYF. DNA for the CDR3: TGTGCCAGCAGCTCAGGGGGGTTTCGCATTCAGTACTTC.

The J gene is TRBJ2-7, the V gene TRBV7-9; D is possibly TRBD1 (5 bases). The V gene lost 5 bases and the J gene lost 1 base, with 21 bases spanning the gap. Germline V gives CDR1 SEHNR, CDR2 FQNEAQ (reference sequence). The CDR3 runs to 17 residues. This CDR3 reads CASSGSTRQGVSYEQYV. CDR3 nucleotide sequence: TGTGCCAGCAGCGGATCAACCCGCCAGGGCGTATCCTACGAGCAGTACGTC.

The chain uses TRBV4-2 and TRBJ2-1, with D possibly TRBD2 on 6 matching bases. The CDR3 runs to 14 residues. Deletions cut 0 bases from V and 13 bases from J, with 16 bases between. Germline V gene sequence: CDR1 LGHNA, CDR2 YNFKEQ. CDR3 amino acids: CASSQDRNGREQFF. Here the CDR3 DNA reads TGTGCCAGCAGCCAAGATAGAAACGGGCGGGAACAGTTCTTC.

The V and J genes are TRBV7-2 and TRBJ1-1; D is ambiguous. The CDR3 covers 13 residues. The ends were cut back, 1 base at V and 3 bases at J, with 6 bases in the middle. CDR1 and CDR2 from the germline V gene are SGHTA and FQGNSA. DNA for the CDR3: TGTGCCAGCAGCTTAGATATAGACACTGAAGCTTTCTTT. Translated: CASSLDIDTEAFF.

The genes are TRBV27 and TRBJ2-7; a possible D gene is TRBD2 (6 bases). There are 15 residues in the CDR3. V was cut by 3 bases and J by 4 bases, with 16 bases left in between. In germline, CDR1 is MNHEY, CDR2 SMNVEV (reference sequence). The CDR3 loop is CASSFLREAGYEQYF. The DNA for the CDR3 is TGTGCCAGCAGTTTCTTACGGGAAGCGGGTTACGAGCAGTACTTC.

The V and J genes are TRBV27 and TRBJ2-1, with D perhaps TRBD1 (6 bases). V lost 7 bases and J lost 7, with 11 bases in between. This CDR3 is 12 amino acids long. Germline CDR1 reads MNHEY; CDR2 reads SMNVEV (reference sequence). CDR3 amino acids: CASTTGGNEQFF. As DNA, the CDR3 is TGTGCCAGCACGACAGGTGGAAATGAGCAGTTCTTC.

V is TRBV29-1 and J is TRBJ2-7, with D possibly being TRBD1 (6 bases). Trimming pared 2 bases from V and 3 bases from J, leaving 14 bases between. Germline values: CDR1 SQVTM, CDR2 ANQGSEA. This CDR3 contains 14 residues. The CDR3 spells CSVELTGKDYEQYF. In DNA, the CDR3 is TGCAGCGTTGAACTTACAGGGAAGGACTACGAGCAGTACTTC.

The V call is TRBV29-1, the J call TRBJ2-1, with TRBD2 matching 9 bases. The V gene's germline CDR1 is SQVTM and CDR2 ANQGSEA. The V segment lost 7 bases and the J segment 8 bases; nucleotides outside the gene matches: 9. The CDR3 loop spans 13 amino acids. CDR3 DNA: TGCAGCGGAAAACAGGGCGGGGGGGATGAGCAGTTCTTC. This sequence encodes CSGKQGGGDEQFF.

The chain has TRBV7-2 and TRBJ2-1; 8 bases fit TRBD2. Per germline, CDR1 SGHTA and CDR2 FQGNSA. The CDR3 spans 16 residues. Trimming at V came to 5 bases and at J to 9 bases, leaving 15 bases not matched to a gene. The CDR3 DNA sequence: TGTGCCAGCAGCGCCCGCAGCGGGAGTCAGTTTGGTGAGCAGTTCTTC. Translation: CASSARSGSQFGEQFF.

The rearrangement links TRBV9 to TRBJ1-2; possibly TRBD1 for D (6 bases). The CDR3 runs 17 residues. Germline V lookup: CDR1 SGDLS, CDR2 YYNGEE. Trimming left V 0 bases short and J 0 bases short, with 15 bases between. The CDR3: CASSVVAGGPTNYGYTF. CDR3 sequence (DNA): TGTGCCAGCAGCGTAGTGGCGGGGGGGCCGACTAACTATGGCTACACCTTC. Full variable domain (remainder filled in from reference TRBV9 and TRBJ1-2): DSGVTQTPKHLITATGQRVTLRCSPRSGDLSVYWYQQSLDQGLQFLIQYYNGEERAKGNILERFSAQQFPDLHSELNLSSLELGDSALYFCASSVVAGGPTNYGYTFGSGTRLTVV.

The chain has TRBV27 and TRBJ1-1, with 11 bases matching TRBD1. V shed 3 bases and J 5 bases; nucleotides not matched to a gene: 2. CDR3 length: 14 residues. Germline loops: CDR1 MNHEY, CDR2 SMNVEV (reference sequence). The CDR3 reads CASSFRDRGTEAFF. DNA of the CDR3: TGTGCCAGCAGTTTTCGGGACAGGGGGACTGAAGCTTTCTTT.

The chain combines TRBV10-2 with TRBJ2-7; 8 positions agree with TRBD1. The CDR3 has 13 residues. V lost 5 bases and J lost 1; bases outside the gene matches: 1. The V gene's germline CDR1 is WSHSY and CDR2 SAAADI. CDR3 nucleotides: TGCGCCAGCAGTAGACAGGGGTCCTACGAGCAGTACGTC. This translates into CASSRQGSYEQYV.

This clone occurred once. This rearrangement joins TRBV9 to TRBJ2-1; 7 positions agree with TRBD1. CDR3 length: 14 residues. Trimming took 4 bases from V and 2 from J; bases not matched to a gene: 3. The V gene's germline CDR1 is SGDLS and CDR2 YYNGEE. In nucleotides, the CDR3 is TGTGCCAGCAGCCCGGGACAGACCTACAATGAGCAGTTCTTC. Residues: CASSPGQTYNEQFF.

This chain connects TRBV5-5 to TRBJ2-3; TRBD2 is a possible D gene (6 bases). The germline gives CDR1 SGHKS, CDR2 YYEKEE (reference sequence). The V and J ends lost 0 bases and 2 bases respectively, with 13 bases between them. This CDR3 has 16 residues. In DNA form, the CDR3 reads TGTGCCAGCAGCTTGGCCCCCGGGACTCACACAGATACGCAGTATTTT. Translation gives CASSLAPGTHTDTQYF.

The chain recombines TRBV21-1 with TRBJ2-6; the table's D call, TRBD1, has no DNA check behind it. TRBV21-1 corresponds to a pseudogene. The CDR3 contains 18 residues. CDR3 protein: CASSSNRDRRVWANVLTF. CDR3 DNA sequence: TGTGCCAGCAGCTCGAACCGGGACAGACGGGTGTGGGCCAACGTCCTGACTTTC.

The chain carries TRBV19 and TRBJ2-2; tentative D call: TRBD1 (6 bases). This CDR3 has 16 residues. From germline, CDR1 is LNHDA and CDR2 SQIVND (reference sequence). V was cut by 2 bases and J by 0 bases, with 10 bases left in between. The CDR3 region has the DNA TGTGCCAGTAGTATAAAACAGGGATCGAACACCGGGGAGCTGTTTTTT. Translated, it gives CASSIKQGSNTGELFF.

The gene calls are TRBV15 and TRBJ2-2; a weak D match, TRBD1 (5 bases). The germline gives CDR1 LNHNV, CDR2 YYDKDF (reference sequence). The CDR3 extends over 16 amino acids. Trimming shortened V by 3 bases and J by 5 bases, and 16 bases separated the two germline ends. CDR3 DNA: TGTGCCACCAGCAGGGAGCAGGGCCGGCGGACCGGGGAGCTGTTTTTT. It is translated as CATSREQGRRTGELFF.

The V and J genes are TRBV25-1 and TRBJ2-7, with D possibly matching TRBD1 (6 bases). Trimming removed 0 bases at V and 3 bases at J, with 12 bases between. The CDR3 length is 15 residues. CDR1 MGHDK and CDR2 SYGVNS come from the germline V gene. CDR3 sequence reads: CASSEYIGGSYEQYF. CDR3 in DNA: TGTGCCAGCAGTGAATATATAGGGGGAAGCTACGAGCAGTACTTC.

The V and J genes are TRBV30 and TRBJ1-6; the match to TRBD1 covers 10 bases. This CDR3 spans 19 amino acids. From germline, CDR1 is GTSNPN and CDR2 SVGIG (reference sequence). The V segment lost 0 bases and the J segment 5 bases; nucleotides outside the gene matches: 13. In nucleotides, the CDR3 is TGTGCCTGGAGTGTAGGGACAGGGGTTACAGGGCTTAATAATTCACCCCTCCACTTT. Translating gives CAWSVGTGVTGLNNSPLHF. Full variable domain (missing parts from reference TRBV30 and TRBJ1-6): SQTIHQWPATLVQPVGSPLSLECTVEGTSNPNLYWYRQAAGRGLQLLFYSVGIGQISSEVPQNLSASRPQDRQFILSSKKLLLSDSGFYLCAWSVGTGVTGLNNSPLHFGNGTRLTVT.